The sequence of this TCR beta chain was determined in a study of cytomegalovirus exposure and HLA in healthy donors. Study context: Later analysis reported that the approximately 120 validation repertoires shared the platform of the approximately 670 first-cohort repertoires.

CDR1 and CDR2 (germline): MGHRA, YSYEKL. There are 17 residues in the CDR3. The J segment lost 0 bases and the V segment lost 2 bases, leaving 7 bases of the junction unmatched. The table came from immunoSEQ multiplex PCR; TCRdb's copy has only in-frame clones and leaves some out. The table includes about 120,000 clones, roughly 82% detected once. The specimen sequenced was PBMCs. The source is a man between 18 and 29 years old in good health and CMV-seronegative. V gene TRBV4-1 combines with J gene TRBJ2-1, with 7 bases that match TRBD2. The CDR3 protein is CASSQQGGSRSYNEQFF. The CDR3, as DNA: TGCGCCAGCAGCCAACAAGGCGGGAGCCGCTCCTACAATGAGCAGTTCTTC.